The rows below give T cell receptor beta chains drawn from one sample of a study of OX40 agonist ivuxolimab in advanced cancers. Only in-frame clones appear in the TCRdb table, and some are missing; sequencing was by immunoSEQ multiplex PCR. The sample contains some 48,000 clones, around 86% of which appear only once. This material consisted of CD4+ or CD8+ T cells sorted from blood, taken in a trial of the OX40 agonist ivuxolimab. Source of these receptors: an adult with an advanced solid tumor such as melanoma, head and neck, liver or kidney cancer. The CDR3 runs from the conserved cysteine through the conserved F or W. A D gene is named only where the DNA matches it firmly. For some rows the clone size is stated as once, few or many, or as a class when expanded; others skip it.

J gene | clone size | V gene | CDR3 length | D gene | CDR3 DNA | CDR3 protein
TRBJ2-1 | - | TRBV11-2 | 15 | - | TGTGCCAGCAGCTTACCCTTGCAGGCCTACAATGAGCAGTTCTTC | CASSLPLQAYNEQFF
TRBJ1-6 | few | TRBV2 | 13 | - | TGTGCCAGCCCCAAGTCGGGGGTAGGGCCCCTCCACTTT | CASPKSGVGPLHF
TRBJ2-1 | once | TRBV2 | 12 | - | TGTGCCAGCAGTGCTGAAGCAGCTGAGCAGTTCTTC | CASSAEAAEQFF
TRBJ2-1 | - | TRBV14 | 14 | - | TGTGCCAGCAGCGACATCGGGGCCCTCAATGAGCAGTTCTTC | CASSDIGALNEQFF
TRBJ1-5 | few | TRBV6-5 | 12 | - | TGTGCCAGCAGCCCCCCGCAGGGGCCCCAGCATTTT | CASSPPQGPQHF
TRBJ2-1 | - | TRBV4-2 | 15 | - | TGTGCCAGCAGCCAAGATTACGGGCCCCATAGGGAGCAGTTCTTC | CASSQDYGPHREQFF
TRBJ2-7 | - | TRBV6-5 | 13 | - | TGTGCCAGCAGACGACAGAGCTCCTACGAGCAGTACTTC | CASRRQSSYEQYF
TRBJ1-5 | - | TRBV15 | 16 | TRBD1 | TGTGCCACCAGCAGATCGGGACAGGGGGGCAATCAGCCCCAGCATTTT | CATSRSGQGGNQPQHF
TRBJ1-2 | - | TRBV28 | 12 | TRBD1 | TGTGCCAGCAGTTCCGGGACAGGGCAGCTCACCTTC | CASSSGTGQLTF
TRBJ2-1 | - | TRBV30 | 12 | - | TGTGCCTGGAGTGCAATGCACAATGAGCAGTTCTTC | CAWSAMHNEQFF
TRBJ2-7 | - | TRBV6-1 | 14 | - | TGTGCCAGCATAAGGGGCTCCACCTTTTACGAGCAGTACTTC | CASIRGSTFYEQYF
TRBJ1-5 | - | TRBV7-9 | 14 | - | TGTGCCAGCAGCTTGGGGTCAGGGGAGCAGCCCCAGCATTTT | CASSLGSGEQPQHF
TRBJ2-7 | - | TRBV4-3 | 16 | - | TGCGCCAGCAGCCAAGGGTCGGTTTTAGCGGTCCACGAGCAGTACTTC | CASSQGSVLAVHEQYF
TRBJ1-3 | - | TRBV23-1 | 18 | - | TGCGCCAGCAGTCAATTAAGCAAGTCGTCGGCGCCTGGAAACACCATATATTTT | CASSQLSKSSAPGNTIYF
TRBJ1-1 | - | TRBV7-2 | 14 | - | TGTGCCAGCACCCCAAAAACAGGGAGCACTGAAGCTTTCTTT | CASTPKTGSTEAFF
TRBJ1-2 | - | TRBV11-1 | 12 | TRBD1 | TGTGCCACCCGACAGGGAGACTATGGCTACACCTTC | CATRQGDYGYTF
TRBJ2-7 | - | TRBV5-1 | 14 | TRBD1 | TGCGCCAGCAGCTTCCGGGACAGTGCCTACGAGCAGTACTTC | CASSFRDSAYEQYF
TRBJ1-3 | - | TRBV10-3 | 15 | - | TGTGCCATCAGTGAGTCGGGCCAGGGAGGAAACACCATATATTTT | CAISESGQGGNTIYF
TRBJ2-7 | - | TRBV5-3 | 17 | TRBD2 | TGTGCCAGAAGCTTCAGCGGGGGGCCTCTTATAGGCTACGAGCAGTACTTC | CARSFSGGPLIGYEQYF
TRBJ2-1 | once | TRBV21-1 | 14 | - | TGTGCCAGCAGCAAAGAAGTGGTCCCGGATGAGCAGTTCTTC | CASSKEVVPDEQFF
TRBJ2-3 | few | TRBV10-1 | 14 | - | TGCGCCAGCAGCAGGGGCCTAAGCACAGATACGCAGTATTTT | CASSRGLSTDTQYF
TRBJ1-5 | once | TRBV6-6 | 14 | - | TGTGCCACCGGGACACCTTATAGCAATCAGCCCCAGCATTTT | CATGTPYSNQPQHF
TRBJ2-7 | - | TRBV6-1 | 13 | - | TGTGCCAGCAAAAGCGAGAGCTCCTACGAGCAGTACTTC | CASKSESSYEQYF
TRBJ1-2 | - | TRBV2 | 15 | - | TGTGCCAGCAGTGAAGCCGCGGTCCAAACCTATGGCTACACCTTC | CASSEAAVQTYGYTF
TRBJ2-7 | - | TRBV4-2 | 15 | - | TGTGCCAGCAGCCAAGATAAGGGGTATTCGGGCGAGCAGTACTTC | CASSQDKGYSGEQYF
TRBJ2-2 | - | TRBV5-1 | 16 | - | TGCGCCAGCAGCCTGCCTCCACAGGGACGAGTCGGGGAGCTGTTTTTT | CASSLPPQGRVGELFF
TRBJ2-1 | - | TRBV7-9 | 16 | TRBD2 | TGTGCCAGCAGCCCCCGGACTAGCGGAACCTACAATGAGCAGTTCTTC | CASSPRTSGTYNEQFF
TRBJ2-5 | - | TRBV7-9 | 15 | TRBD2 | TGTGCCAGCAGGAGACTGGGGGGGAGACAAGAGACCCAGTACTTC | CASRRLGGRQETQYF
TRBJ1-5 | - | TRBV21-1 | 14 | - | TGTGCCAGCAGCAACCGGGACAGGGCGCAGCCCCAGCATTTT | CASSNRDRAQPQHF
TRBJ2-7 | - | TRBV5-8 | 16 | TRBD2 | TGTGCCAGCAGCTTGGAGACTGCGGGAGTCCCCTACGAGCAGTACTTC | CASSLETAGVPYEQYF
TRBJ1-1 | - | TRBV9 | 15 | - | TGTGCCAGCAGCGTAGTTGGGGGAGGGCAGACTGAAGCTTTCTTT | CASSVVGGGQTEAFF
TRBJ2-2 | - | TRBV2 | 16 | TRBD1 | TGTGCCAGCAGTGAAATGGGGACAGTATACACCGGGGAGCTGTTTTTT | CASSEMGTVYTGELFF
TRBJ2-2 | - | TRBV19 | 15 | - | TGTGCCAGTAGTATATGGCGGTCGAACACCGGGGAGCTGTTTTTT | CASSIWRSNTGELFF
TRBJ1-5 | - | TRBV7-2 | 17 | - | TGTGCCAGCAGCTTAATGGGGGGGGGCTATAGCAATCAGCCCCAGCATTTT | CASSLMGGGYSNQPQHF
TRBJ2-3 | once | TRBV5-1 | 15 | - | TGCGCCAGCAGCTTGGAGGTTTCTTTCACAGATACGCAGTATTTT | CASSLEVSFTDTQYF
TRBJ1-1 | - | TRBV19 | 13 | TRBD1 | TGTGCCAGTAGGGACAGGGGAGCCACTGAAGCTTTCTTT | CASRDRGATEAFF
TRBJ2-5 | few | TRBV5-6 | 15 | - | TGTGCCAGCAGCCTAAGGGCAGGGCCACAAGAGACCCAGTACTTC | CASSLRAGPQETQYF
TRBJ1-4 | once | TRBV6-1 | 10 | - | TGTGCCAGCAGTGAGCGGAAACTGTTTTTT | CASSERKLFF
TRBJ2-7 | - | TRBV18 | 13 | - | TGTGCCAGCTCACCGAACAGGGTGAACGAGCAGTACTTC | CASSPNRVNEQYF
TRBJ2-1 | once | TRBV5-1 | 14 | TRBD2 | TGCGCCAGCAGCGGGACTAGAACCTACAATGAGCAGTTCTTC | CASSGTRTYNEQFF
TRBJ2-3 | once | TRBV11-2 | 14 | TRBD1 | TGTGCCAGCAGGGACGGGACAGGCACAGATACGCAGTATTTT | CASRDGTGTDTQYF
TRBJ2-7 | - | TRBV18 | 12 | - | TGTGCCAGCTCACCAAGGGGCTACGAGCAGTACTTC | CASSPRGYEQYF
TRBJ1-4 | - | TRBV14 | 13 | - | TGTGCCAGCAGACGACAGTTAAATGAAAAACTGTTTTTT | CASRRQLNEKLFF
TRBJ1-5 | - | TRBV5-6 | 14 | - | TGTGCCAGCAGCTTGTATATGATCAATCAGCCCCAGCATTTT | CASSLYMINQPQHF
TRBJ1-2 | - | TRBV4-1 | 12 | TRBD1 | TGCGCCAGCAGCCGGACAGGGGAGGGCTACACCTTC | CASSRTGEGYTF
TRBJ2-3 | - | TRBV7-6 | 15 | TRBD1 | TGTGCCAGCAGCTTAGGAAACACAGGGGGGCATACGCAGTATTTT | CASSLGNTGGHTQYF
TRBJ2-7 | - | TRBV11-2 | 15 | - | TGTGCCAGCAGCTTGGGCATTGGGGGGCGGGACGAGCAGTACTTC | CASSLGIGGRDEQYF
TRBJ1-6 | - | TRBV4-1 | 16 | - | TGCGCCAGCAGCGCGGACAGCGGATACTATAATTCACCCCTCCACTTT | CASSADSGYYNSPLHF
TRBJ2-4 | - | TRBV11-2 | 15 | - | TGTGCCAGCGTACGGGACTCCGGAGGGGTAAACATTCAGTACTTC | CASVRDSGGVNIQYF
TRBJ1-5 | - | TRBV12-5 | 17 | TRBD1 | TGTGCTAGTGGTTTGGTAGATCGACAGGGTTCGAATCAGCCCCAGCATTTT | CASGLVDRQGSNQPQHF
TRBJ2-7 | - | TRBV19 | 13 | TRBD1 | TGTGCCAGTAGCCGGGACAGGGAATACGAGCAGTACTTC | CASSRDREYEQYF
TRBJ1-5 | - | TRBV10-3 | 15 | - | TGTGCCATCGGCGAAGGAGCTAATAGCAATCAGCCCCAGCATTTT | CAIGEGANSNQPQHF
TRBJ2-7 | - | TRBV5-8 | 12 | - | TGTGCCAGCAGGACGCAGGGGTACGAGCAGTACTTC | CASRTQGYEQYF